The clone carrying this TCR beta chain was seen once. Profiled with immunoSEQ multiplex PCR; TCRdb holds only in-frame clones, not every one. Of about 230,000 clones in the sample, 80% to 85% were seen once. Germline lookup yields CDR1 MNHNY and CDR2 SVGAGI (reference sequence). The length of the CDR3 is 18 residues. Trimming at V came to 5 bases and at J to 4 bases, leaving 11 bases not matched to a gene. The data were obtained in a study of blood T cell repertoires in COVID-19. Across the whole study: Acute and convalescent COVID-19 specimens originated in the United States, Italy and Spain. Nucleic acid was either cDNA or gDNA, and it came from T cells, B-cell-depleted T cells, or PBMCs.

This TCR came from a woman older than 75 with active or convalescent COVID-19. The chain couples TRBV6-6 to TRBJ2-2; 12 positions match TRBD2. The sequenced material came from peripheral blood. The CDR3 loop is CASSPWTSGERGTGELFF. In DNA, the CDR3 is TGTGCCAGCAGTCCATGGACTAGCGGGGAGAGAGGCACCGGGGAGCTGTTTTTT.